This TCR beta chain was sequenced for a study of T-cell reconstitution after alpha-beta-depleted transplantation in children. This clonotype has only a few counts. What it recognizes is unknown. The CDR3 sequence is 16 residues long. Germline loops: CDR1 DFQATT, CDR2 SNEGSKA (reference sequence). V lost 6 bases and J lost 2, with 21 bases in between. Molecular barcoding with unique molecular identifiers was used for the TCRbeta library. MiXCR was run by TCRdb on the PCR reads, yielding one entry per CDR3 protein. The sample carries some 600,000 distinct CDR3 sequences, around 13% recorded once. Findings and limits, study-wide: One year after transplant, T-cell counts and diversity came mostly from newly produced T cells. The study reportedly traced alpha-beta T cells about two months after transplant to several hundred expanded graft clones. For some patients, TCRbeta diversity was high at day 60 because of recipient T cells and thymic progenitors that survived.

The gene calls are TRBV20-1 and TRBJ2-3; D possibly corresponds to TRBD2 (6 bases). The clonotype originates from a male patient younger than 18 who had a stem cell transplant for acute myeloid leukemia, so the T cells may come from the graft donor. Here the sequenced sample was PBMCs, mostly from graft donor cells, taken 360 days after TCRalphabeta/CD19-depleted stem cell transplant. This CDR3 reads CSANDGRDLFTDTQYF. The CDR3 DNA reads TGCAGTGCCAACGACGGCCGGGACTTATTCACAGATACGCAGTATTTT.